This T cell receptor (beta chain) originates from a study of blood T cell repertoires in COVID-19 (dated by TCRdb to the early 2020s). Concerning the study at large: Collaborator samples came from the United States, Italy and Spain and covered acute and convalescent phases of COVID-19. The prospective study material was composed of cDNA or gDNA derived from T cells, B-cell-depleted T cells, or PBMCs. Subjects who had been exposed to COVID-19, were actively infected with it, or had recovered from it provided the deeply sampled blood TCRbeta repertoires that made up the dataset. The repertoires were released in a freely available public database meant as a resource for research on the immune response to SARS-CoV-2. The samples were drawn from the first 160 participants of the ongoing ImmuneRACE study and from 950 to 1,500 subjects provided by 6 global collaborators. The sample metadata nearly always contained a de-identified subject ID, COVID-19 status, age in years and sex. HLA class I and class II types, where available, came from metadata supplied by the sample provider rather than from assay-based typing. Broad study findings and their caveats: The quantity of clinical and demographic metadata differed by source and by participant and was supplied without curation.

CDR1 and CDR2 are drawn from the germline V gene: LGHNA, YNFKEQ. Taken from cysteine to phenylalanine, the CDR3 has 12 residues. Here the CDR3 DNA is all that survives: 36 bases in frame from base 1. V was cut back by 1 base and J by 4 bases, leaving a gap of 4 bases between them. Each collaborating institution followed its own protocols to collect whole blood in K2EDTA tubes. For TCRbeta analysis, collaborators shipped samples in one of three forms: frozen whole blood, isolated PBMCs, or DNA extracted from either of those sample types. With regard to this clone: The antigen it binds to is not known. No per-base quality is available; no much larger clone lies one base away.

TCRbeta CDR3 regions were amplified from genomic DNA using the immunoSEQ Assay, a bias-controlled multiplex PCR. On the study's bioinformatics: The number of nucleated cells in each sample was estimated by amplification of reference gene primers within the assay. Sequence reads were collapsed and filtered to measure the absolute abundance of every unique TCRbeta CDR3 rearrangement. For each sample, productive Simpson clonality was calculated by taking the square root of Simpson's diversity index across productive rearrangements. TCRdb obtained this table from immuneACCESS and retained in-frame rearrangements with V and J assigned. These tables miss some clones; where compared with another copy, unresolved V genes account for less than half of the shortfall, and the remainder is unexplained. D and trimming were read from the DNA, whereas the V and J calls and clone size are those reported in that table. The sample data list around 140,000 clones, and about 86% of these were observed just once. Around 8.2% of the sample lies in the top ten.

The sample was peripheral blood. The rearrangement joined TRBV4-2 to TRBJ1-2, with the D gene uncertain. This receptor was obtained from a woman in her sixties with acute or convalescent COVID-19. The CDR3 protein sequence reads: CASSQASYGYTF. The sequenced DNA is TGTGCCAGCAGCCAAGCCTCCTATGGCTACACCTTC.